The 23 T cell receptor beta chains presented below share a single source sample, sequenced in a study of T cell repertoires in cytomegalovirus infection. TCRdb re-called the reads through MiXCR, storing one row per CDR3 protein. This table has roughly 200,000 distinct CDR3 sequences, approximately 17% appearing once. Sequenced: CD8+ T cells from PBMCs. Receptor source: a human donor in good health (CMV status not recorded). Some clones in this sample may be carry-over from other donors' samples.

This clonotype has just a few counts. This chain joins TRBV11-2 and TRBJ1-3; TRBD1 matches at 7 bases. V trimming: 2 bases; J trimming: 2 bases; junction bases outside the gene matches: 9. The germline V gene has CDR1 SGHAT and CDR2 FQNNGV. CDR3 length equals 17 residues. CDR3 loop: CASSLTGKQGPGNTIYF. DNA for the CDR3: TGTGCCAGCAGCTTAACCGGGAAACAGGGGCCTGGAAACACCATATATTTT.

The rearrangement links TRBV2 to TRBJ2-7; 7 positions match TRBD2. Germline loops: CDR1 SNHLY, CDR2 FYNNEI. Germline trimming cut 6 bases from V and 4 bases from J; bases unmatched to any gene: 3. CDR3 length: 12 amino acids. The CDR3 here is CASRGGVYEQYF. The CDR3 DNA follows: TGTGCCAGCAGGGGGGGGGTGTACGAGCAGTACTTC.

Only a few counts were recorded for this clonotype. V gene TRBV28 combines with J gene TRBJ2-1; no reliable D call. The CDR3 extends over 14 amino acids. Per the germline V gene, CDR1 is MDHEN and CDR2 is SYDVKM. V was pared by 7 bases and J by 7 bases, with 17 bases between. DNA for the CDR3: TGTGCCAGCACCGGGCCCCCCATTAGGAATGAGCAGTTCTTC. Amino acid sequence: CASTGPPIRNEQFF.

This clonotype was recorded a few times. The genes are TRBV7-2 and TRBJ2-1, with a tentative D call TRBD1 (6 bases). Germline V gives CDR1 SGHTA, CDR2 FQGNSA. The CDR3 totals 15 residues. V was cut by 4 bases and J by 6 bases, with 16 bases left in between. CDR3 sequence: CASSSTPGVRNEQFF. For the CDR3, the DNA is TGTGCCAGCAGCTCAACCCCAGGGGTGCGCAATGAGCAGTTCTTC.

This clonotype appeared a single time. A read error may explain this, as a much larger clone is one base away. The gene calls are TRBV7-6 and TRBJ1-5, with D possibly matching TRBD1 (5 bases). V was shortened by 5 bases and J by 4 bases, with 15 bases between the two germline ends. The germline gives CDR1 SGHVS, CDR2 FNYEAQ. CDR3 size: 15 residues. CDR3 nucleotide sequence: TGTGCCAGCAGCCACCGGACAAGGTTAAATCAGCCCCAGCATTTT. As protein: CASSHRTRLNQPQHF.

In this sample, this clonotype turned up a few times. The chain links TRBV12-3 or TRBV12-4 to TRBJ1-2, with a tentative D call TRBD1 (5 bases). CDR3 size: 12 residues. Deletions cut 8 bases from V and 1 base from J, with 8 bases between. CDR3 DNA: TGTGCCAGCGACGGGGGTAACTATGGCTACACCTTC. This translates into CASDGGNYGYTF.

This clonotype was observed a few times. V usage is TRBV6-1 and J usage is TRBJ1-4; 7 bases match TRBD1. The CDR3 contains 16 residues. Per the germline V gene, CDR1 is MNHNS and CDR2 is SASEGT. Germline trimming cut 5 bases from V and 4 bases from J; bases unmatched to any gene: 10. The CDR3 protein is CASSPTGTDINEKLFF. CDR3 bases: TGTGCCAGCAGTCCAACCGGGACAGATATTAATGAAAAACTGTTTTTT.

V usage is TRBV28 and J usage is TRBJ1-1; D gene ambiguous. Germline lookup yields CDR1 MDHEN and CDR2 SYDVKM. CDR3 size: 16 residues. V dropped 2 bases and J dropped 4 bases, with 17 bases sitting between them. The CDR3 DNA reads TGTGCCAGCAGTTTACGCCCTTGGGGAGGGAGCACTGAAGCTTTCTTT. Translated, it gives CASSLRPWGGSTEAFF. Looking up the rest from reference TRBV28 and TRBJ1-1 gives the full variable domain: DVKVTQSSRYLVKRTGEKVFLECVQDMDHENMFWYRQDPGLGLRLIYFSYDVKMKEKGDIPEGYSVSREKKERFSLILESASTNQTSMYLCASSLRPWGGSTEAFFGQGTRLTVV.

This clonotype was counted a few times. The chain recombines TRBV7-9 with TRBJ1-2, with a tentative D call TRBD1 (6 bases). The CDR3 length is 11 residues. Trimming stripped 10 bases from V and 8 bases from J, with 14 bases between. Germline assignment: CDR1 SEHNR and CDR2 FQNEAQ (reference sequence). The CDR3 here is CATRGGAGYTF. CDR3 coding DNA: TGTGCCACTCGGGGGGGGGCCGGCTACACCTTC.

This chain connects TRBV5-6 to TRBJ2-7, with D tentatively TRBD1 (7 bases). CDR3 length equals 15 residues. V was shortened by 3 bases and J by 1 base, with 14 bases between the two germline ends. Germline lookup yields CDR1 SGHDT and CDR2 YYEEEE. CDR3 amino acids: CASSSGGTVSYEQYF. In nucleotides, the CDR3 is TGTGCCAGCAGCTCTGGAGGGACAGTGTCCTACGAGCAGTACTTC.

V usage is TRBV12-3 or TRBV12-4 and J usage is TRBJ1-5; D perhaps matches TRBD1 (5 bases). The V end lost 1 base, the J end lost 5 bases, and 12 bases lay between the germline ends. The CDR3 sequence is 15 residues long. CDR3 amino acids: CASSLGIDSDQPQHF. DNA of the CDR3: TGTGCCAGCAGTTTAGGCATCGACAGCGATCAGCCCCAGCATTTT.

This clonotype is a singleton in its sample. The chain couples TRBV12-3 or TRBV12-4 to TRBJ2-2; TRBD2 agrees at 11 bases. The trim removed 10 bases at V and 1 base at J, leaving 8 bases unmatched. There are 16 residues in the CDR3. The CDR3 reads CAISPLAGGNTGELFF. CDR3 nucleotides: TGTGCCATCAGCCCCCTAGCGGGGGGGAACACCGGGGAGCTGTTTTTT.

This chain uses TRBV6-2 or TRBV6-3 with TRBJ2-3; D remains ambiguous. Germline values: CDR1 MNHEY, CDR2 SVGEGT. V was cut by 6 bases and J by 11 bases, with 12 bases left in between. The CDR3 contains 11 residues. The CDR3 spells CASRNLRGQYF. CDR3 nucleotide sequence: TGTGCCAGCAGAAACTTACGAGGGCAGTATTTT.

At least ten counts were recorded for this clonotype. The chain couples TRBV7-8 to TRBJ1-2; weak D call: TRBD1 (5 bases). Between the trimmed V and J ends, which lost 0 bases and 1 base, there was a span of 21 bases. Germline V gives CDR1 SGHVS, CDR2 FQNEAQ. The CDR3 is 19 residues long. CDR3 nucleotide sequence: TGTGCCAGCAGCTTAGCCGACCTTTGGGGCGACGGTAATAACTATGGCTACACCTTC. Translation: CASSLADLWGDGNNYGYTF.

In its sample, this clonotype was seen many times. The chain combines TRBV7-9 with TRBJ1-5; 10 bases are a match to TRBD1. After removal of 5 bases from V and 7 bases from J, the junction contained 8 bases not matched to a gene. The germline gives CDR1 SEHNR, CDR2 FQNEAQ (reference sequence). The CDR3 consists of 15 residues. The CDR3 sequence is CASSGGQGNKQPQHF. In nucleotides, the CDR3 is TGTGCCAGCAGCGGGGGACAGGGGAACAAGCAGCCCCAGCATTTT.

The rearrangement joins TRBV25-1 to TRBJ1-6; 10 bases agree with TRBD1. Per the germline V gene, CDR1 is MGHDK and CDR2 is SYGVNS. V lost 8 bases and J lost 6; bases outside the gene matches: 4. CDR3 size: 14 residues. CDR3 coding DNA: TGTGCCAGCTGGGGACAGGGGTCTAATTCACCCCTCCACTTT. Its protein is CASWGQGSNSPLHF.

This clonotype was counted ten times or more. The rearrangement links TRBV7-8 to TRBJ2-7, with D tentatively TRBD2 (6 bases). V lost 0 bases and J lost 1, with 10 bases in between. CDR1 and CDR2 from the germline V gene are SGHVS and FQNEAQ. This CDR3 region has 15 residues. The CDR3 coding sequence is TGTGCCAGCAGCTTAGCGGGGGGACCATCCTACGAGCAGTACTTC. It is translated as CASSLAGGPSYEQYF.

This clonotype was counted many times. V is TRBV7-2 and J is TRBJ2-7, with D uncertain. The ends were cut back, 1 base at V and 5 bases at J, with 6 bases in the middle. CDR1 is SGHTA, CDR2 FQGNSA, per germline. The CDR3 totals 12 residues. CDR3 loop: CASSLGFDEQYF. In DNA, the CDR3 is TGTGCCAGCAGCTTAGGATTCGACGAGCAGTACTTC.

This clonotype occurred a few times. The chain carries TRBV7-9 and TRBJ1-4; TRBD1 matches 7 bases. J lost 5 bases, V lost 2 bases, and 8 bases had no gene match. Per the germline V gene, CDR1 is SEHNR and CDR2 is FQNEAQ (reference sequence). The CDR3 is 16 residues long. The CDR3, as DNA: TGTGCCAGCAGCTTACTTGAGGGGGCAGAAAATGAAAAACTGTTTTTT. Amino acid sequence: CASSLLEGAENEKLFF.

CDR3 amino acids: CASSQIIQETQYF. The CDR3 coding sequence is TGCGCCAGCAGCCAAATTATCCAAGAGACCCAGTACTTC. The chain links TRBV4-3 to TRBJ2-5; D call uncertain. The germline V gene has CDR1 LGHNA and CDR2 YSLEER. V shed 2 bases and J shed 1 base, with 5 bases lying between them. The CDR3 sequence is 13 residues long.

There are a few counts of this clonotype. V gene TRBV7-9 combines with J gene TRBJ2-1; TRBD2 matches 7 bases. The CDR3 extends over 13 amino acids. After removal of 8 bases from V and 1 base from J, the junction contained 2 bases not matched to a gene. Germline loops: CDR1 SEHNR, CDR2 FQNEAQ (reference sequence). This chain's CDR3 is CASWGGSYNEQFF. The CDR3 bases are TGTGCCAGCTGGGGGGGGTCCTACAATGAGCAGTTCTTC.

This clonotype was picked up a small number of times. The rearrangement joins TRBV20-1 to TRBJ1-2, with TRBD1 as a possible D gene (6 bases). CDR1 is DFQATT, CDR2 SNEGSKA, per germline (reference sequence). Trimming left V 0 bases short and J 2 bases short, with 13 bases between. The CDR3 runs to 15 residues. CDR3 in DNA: TGCAGTGCTAGAGATTTCAGGGGTTCAAACTATGGCTACACCTTC. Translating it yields CSARDFRGSNYGYTF.

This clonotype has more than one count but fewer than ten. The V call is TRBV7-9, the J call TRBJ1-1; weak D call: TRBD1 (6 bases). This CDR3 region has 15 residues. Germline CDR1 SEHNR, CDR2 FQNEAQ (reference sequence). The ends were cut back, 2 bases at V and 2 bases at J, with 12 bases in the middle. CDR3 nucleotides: TGTGCCAGCAGCTTACCGGAGGGACAAAACACTGAAGCTTTCTTT. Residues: CASSLPEGQNTEAFF.